This T cell receptor (beta chain) originates from a study of T cell responses to AZD1222 COVID-19 vaccine. Some clones are missing from TCRdb's copy, which holds only in-frame ones; the method was immunoSEQ multiplex PCR. The sample lists approximately 200,000 clones; approximately 89% were seen once. Germline V gene lookup returns CDR1 SGHAT and CDR2 FQNNGV. The V end lost 5 bases, the J end lost 3 bases, and 13 bases lay between the germline ends. There are 14 residues in the CDR3. This TCR was recovered from an adult who received the AZD1222 COVID-19 vaccine. Here the sequenced sample was peripheral blood, taken 28 days after the second AZD1222 dose. This chain uses TRBV11-2 with TRBJ2-5; the D is unclear. The CDR3: CASSPPWAKETQYF. The CDR3 DNA reads as TGTGCCAGCAGCCCCCCGTGGGCAAAAGAGACCCAGTACTTC.